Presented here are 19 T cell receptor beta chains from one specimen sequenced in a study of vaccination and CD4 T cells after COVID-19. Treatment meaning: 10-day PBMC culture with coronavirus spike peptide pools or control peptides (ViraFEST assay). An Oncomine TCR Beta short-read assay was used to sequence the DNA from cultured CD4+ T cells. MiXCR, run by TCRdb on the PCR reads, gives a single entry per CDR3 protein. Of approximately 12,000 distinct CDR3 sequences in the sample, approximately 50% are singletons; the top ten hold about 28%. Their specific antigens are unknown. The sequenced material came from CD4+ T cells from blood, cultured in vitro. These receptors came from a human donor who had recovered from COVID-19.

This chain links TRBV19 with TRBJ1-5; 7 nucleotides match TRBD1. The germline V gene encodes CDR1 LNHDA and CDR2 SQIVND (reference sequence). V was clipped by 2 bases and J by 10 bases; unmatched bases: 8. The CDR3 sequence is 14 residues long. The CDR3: CASSISTGVHPQHF. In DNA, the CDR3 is TGTGCCAGTAGTATATCCACAGGGGTGCATCCCCAGCATTTT.

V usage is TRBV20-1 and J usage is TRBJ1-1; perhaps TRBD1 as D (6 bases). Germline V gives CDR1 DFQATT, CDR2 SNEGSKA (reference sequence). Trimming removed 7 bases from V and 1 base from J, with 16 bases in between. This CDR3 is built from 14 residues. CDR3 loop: CSGPLTGTNTEAFF. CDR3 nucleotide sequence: TGCAGTGGGCCACTGACAGGAACGAACACTGAAGCTTTCTTT.

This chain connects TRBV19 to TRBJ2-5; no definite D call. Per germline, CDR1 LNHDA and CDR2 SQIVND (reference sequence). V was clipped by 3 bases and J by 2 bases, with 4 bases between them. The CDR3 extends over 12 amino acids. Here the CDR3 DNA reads TGTGCCAGTAGTATGCTGCAAGAGACCCAGTACTTC. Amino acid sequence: CASSMLQETQYF.

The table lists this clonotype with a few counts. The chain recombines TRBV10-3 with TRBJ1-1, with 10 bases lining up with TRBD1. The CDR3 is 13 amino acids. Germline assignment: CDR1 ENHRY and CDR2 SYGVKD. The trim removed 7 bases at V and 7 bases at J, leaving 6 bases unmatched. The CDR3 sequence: CAITVGQGGEAFF. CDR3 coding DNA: TGTGCCATCACCGTCGGACAGGGGGGTGAAGCTTTCTTT.

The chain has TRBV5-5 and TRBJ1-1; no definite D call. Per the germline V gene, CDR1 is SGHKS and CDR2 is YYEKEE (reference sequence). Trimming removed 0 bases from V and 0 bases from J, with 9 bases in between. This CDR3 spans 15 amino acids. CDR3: CASSLAPGMNTEAFF. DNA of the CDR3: TGTGCCAGCAGCTTGGCCCCCGGGATGAACACTGAAGCTTTCTTT.

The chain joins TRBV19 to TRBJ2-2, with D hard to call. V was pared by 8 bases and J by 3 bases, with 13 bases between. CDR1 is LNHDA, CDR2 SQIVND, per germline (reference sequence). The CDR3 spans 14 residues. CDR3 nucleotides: TGTGCCAGTGGTTACAGCGCGGACACCGGGGAGCTGTTTTTT. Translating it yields CASGYSADTGELFF.

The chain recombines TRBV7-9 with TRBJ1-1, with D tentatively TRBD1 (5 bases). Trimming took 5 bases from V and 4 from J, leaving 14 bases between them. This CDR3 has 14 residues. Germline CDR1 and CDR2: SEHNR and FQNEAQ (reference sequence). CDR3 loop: CASSPWGGGTEAFF. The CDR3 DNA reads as TGTGCCAGCAGCCCGTGGGGGGGTGGCACTGAAGCTTTCTTT. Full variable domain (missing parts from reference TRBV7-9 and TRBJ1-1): DTGVSQNPRHKITKRGQNVTFRCDPISEHNRLYWYRQTLGQGPEFLTYFQNEAQLEKSRLLSDRFSAERPKGSFSTLEIQRTEQGDSAMYLCASSPWGGGTEAFFGQGTRLTVV.

In DNA form, the CDR3 reads TGTGCCAGCAGTTTGGCCGTCCATGGCTACACCTTC. Its protein product is CASSLAVHGYTF. This chain links TRBV28 with TRBJ1-2; no clear D gene. Trimming stripped 3 bases from V and 6 bases from J, with 8 bases between. The CDR3 extends over 12 amino acids. From germline, CDR1 is MDHEN and CDR2 SYDVKM.

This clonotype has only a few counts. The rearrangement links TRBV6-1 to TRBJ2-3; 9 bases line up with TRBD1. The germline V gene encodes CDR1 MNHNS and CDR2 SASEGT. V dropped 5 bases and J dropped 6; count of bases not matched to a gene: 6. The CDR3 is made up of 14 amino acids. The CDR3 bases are TGTGCCAGCAGTACGGGGACAGGGTGGGATACGCAGTATTTT. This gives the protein CASSTGTGWDTQYF.

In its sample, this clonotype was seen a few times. CDR3 sequence reads: CASSLQGLTEAFF. CDR3 coding DNA: TGTGCCAGCAGCTTACAGGGACTCACTGAAGCTTTCTTT. The rearrangement links TRBV11-3 to TRBJ1-1; D may be TRBD1 (5 bases). CDR3 size: 13 residues. Germline V gene data show CDR1 as SGHNT and CDR2 as YENEEA. Trimming shortened V by 2 bases and J by 4 bases, and 8 bases separated the two germline ends. Full variable domain (missing parts from reference TRBV11-3 and TRBJ1-1): EAGVVQSPRYKIIEKKQPVAFWCNPISGHNTLYWYLQNLGQGPELLIRYENEEAVDDSQLPKDRFSAERLKGVDSTLKIQPAELGDSAVYLCASSLQGLTEAFFGQGTRLTVV.

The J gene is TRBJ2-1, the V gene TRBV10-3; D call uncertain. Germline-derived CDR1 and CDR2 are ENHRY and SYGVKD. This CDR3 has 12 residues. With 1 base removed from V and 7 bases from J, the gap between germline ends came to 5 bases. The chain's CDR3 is CAISELRNEQFF. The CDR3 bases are TGTGCCATCAGTGAGTTGCGAAATGAGCAGTTCTTC.

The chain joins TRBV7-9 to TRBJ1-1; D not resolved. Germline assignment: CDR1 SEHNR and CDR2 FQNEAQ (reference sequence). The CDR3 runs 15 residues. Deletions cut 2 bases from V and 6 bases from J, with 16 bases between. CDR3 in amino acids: CASSLNGLRSAEAFF. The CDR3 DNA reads TGTGCCAGCAGCTTAAATGGACTCCGGTCAGCTGAAGCTTTCTTT.

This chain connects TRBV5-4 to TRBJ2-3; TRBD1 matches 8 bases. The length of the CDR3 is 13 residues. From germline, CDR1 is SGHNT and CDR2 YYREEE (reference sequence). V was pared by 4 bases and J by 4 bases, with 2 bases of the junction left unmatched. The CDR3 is CASSVGQADTQYF. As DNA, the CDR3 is TGTGCCAGCAGCGTGGGACAGGCAGATACGCAGTATTTT.

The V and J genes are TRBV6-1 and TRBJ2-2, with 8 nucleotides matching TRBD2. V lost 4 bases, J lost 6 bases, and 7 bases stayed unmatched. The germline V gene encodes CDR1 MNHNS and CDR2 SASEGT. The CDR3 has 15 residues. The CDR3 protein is CASSGREGFSGELFF. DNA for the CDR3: TGTGCCAGCAGTGGTCGGGAGGGGTTCTCCGGGGAGCTGTTTTTT.

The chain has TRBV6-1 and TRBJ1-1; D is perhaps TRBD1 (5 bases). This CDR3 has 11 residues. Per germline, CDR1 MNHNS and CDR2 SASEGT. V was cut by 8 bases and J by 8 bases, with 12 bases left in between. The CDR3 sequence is CASSWGEEAFF. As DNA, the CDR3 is TGTGCCAGCTCATGGGGGGAGGAAGCTTTCTTT.

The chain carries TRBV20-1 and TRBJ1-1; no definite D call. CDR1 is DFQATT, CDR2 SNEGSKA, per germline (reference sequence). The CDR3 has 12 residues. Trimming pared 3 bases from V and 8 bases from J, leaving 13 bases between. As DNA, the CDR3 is TGCAGTGCTAGCGGGGTCGGAAGCGAAGCTTTCTTT. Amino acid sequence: CSASGVGSEAFF.

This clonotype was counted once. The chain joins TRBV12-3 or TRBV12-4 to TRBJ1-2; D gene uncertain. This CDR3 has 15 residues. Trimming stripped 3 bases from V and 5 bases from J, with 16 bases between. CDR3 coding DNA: TGTGCCAGCAGTTTGGGTCTGGGTAATTTATATGGCTACACCTTC. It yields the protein CASSLGLGNLYGYTF.

The DNA of the CDR3 is TGCAGTGCCACCCCCGGGACAGTGAACACTGAAGCTTTCTTT. Protein: CSATPGTVNTEAFF. The chain combines TRBV20-1 with TRBJ1-1; 7 nucleotides agree with TRBD1. Germline V gene sequence: CDR1 DFQATT, CDR2 SNEGSKA (reference sequence). V lost 6 bases to trimming and J lost 0 bases; unmatched junction nucleotides: 7. This CDR3 contains 14 residues.

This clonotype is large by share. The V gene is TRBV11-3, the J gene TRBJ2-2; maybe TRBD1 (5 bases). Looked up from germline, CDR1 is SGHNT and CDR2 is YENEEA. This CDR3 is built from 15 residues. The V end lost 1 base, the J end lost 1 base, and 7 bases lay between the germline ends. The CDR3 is CASSLGGQNTGELFF. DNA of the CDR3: TGTGCCAGCAGCTTAGGGGGCCAGAACACCGGGGAGCTGTTTTTT.